The 5 T cell receptor beta chains listed next were all sequenced from one sample in a study of OX40 agonist ivuxolimab in advanced cancers. Library method: the immunoSEQ multiplex PCR assay. TCRdb retrieved this table from immuneACCESS and kept in-frame rearrangements only. Not all clones are present; in checked studies, unresolved V genes account for under half, and no reason is known for the remainder. The sample table holds fewer than 75,000 clones, of which about 88% were seen once. The ten largest clones take up 0.67% of the sample. Sample: CD4+ or CD8+ T cells sorted from blood, taken in a trial of the OX40 agonist ivuxolimab. These TCRs come from an adult with an advanced solid tumor such as melanoma, head and neck, liver or kidney cancer.

The chain is built from TRBV28 and TRBJ1-4; perhaps TRBD1 as D (5 bases). The germline CDR1 and CDR2 sequences are MDHEN and SYDVKM. This CDR3 contains 14 residues. V dropped 8 bases and J dropped 5 bases, with 15 bases sitting between them. CDR3 loop: CASRGGRKNEKLFF. In nucleotides, the CDR3 is TGTGCCAGCCGGGGGGGACGGAAGAATGAAAAACTGTTTTTT.

CDR3 bases: TGTGCCAGCAGTGTCGACTCGACTTGGGGCTATGGCTACACCTTC. Translated: CASSVDSTWGYGYTF. The chain is built from TRBV6-4 and TRBJ1-2; D call uncertain. This CDR3 comprises 15 residues. CDR1 and CDR2 (germline): MRHNA, SNTAGT. Trimming shortened V by 4 bases and J by 4 bases, and 16 bases separated the two germline ends.

The chain is built from TRBV11-1 and TRBJ2-7; D not resolved. In germline, CDR1 is SGHAT, CDR2 FQDESV (reference sequence). The CDR3 runs to 15 residues. V was pared by 5 bases and J by 0 bases, with 14 bases between. CDR3 amino acids: CASSLSRIGSYEQYF. For the CDR3, the DNA is TGTGCCAGCAGCCTCTCCCGGATAGGCTCCTACGAGCAGTACTTC.

The gene calls are TRBV27 and TRBJ1-2, with a weak D call TRBD1 (5 bases). The CDR3 totals 13 residues. CDR1 and CDR2 from the germline V gene are MNHEY and SMNVEV (reference sequence). Trimming shortened V by 7 bases and J by 4 bases, and 13 bases separated the two germline ends. CDR3 residues: CASTKAGAYGYTF. CDR3 sequence (DNA): TGTGCCAGCACTAAAGCCGGGGCCTATGGCTACACCTTC.

V is TRBV10-3 and J is TRBJ2-1; 9 bases agree with TRBD2. The length of the CDR3 is 14 residues. The V gene end was trimmed by 3 bases and the J gene end by 3 bases; junction bases not matched to a gene: 0. Germline V gene lookup returns CDR1 ENHRY and CDR2 SYGVKD. The CDR3 loop reads CAISEAGGYNEQFF. DNA of the CDR3: TGTGCCATCAGTGAAGCGGGAGGCTACAATGAGCAGTTCTTC.